The source of this T cell receptor (beta chain) is a study of T cell responses to AZD1222 COVID-19 vaccine. Notes on the study in general: The span of vaccine-associated CD4 TCRs extended across spike, with dominance at 160-218 and 743-854. Spike-specific TCR breadth and depth grew following two AZD1222 doses.

On this clone: Its antigen is as yet unknown.

There are 13 residues in the CDR3. Germline assignment: CDR1 GTSNPN and CDR2 SVGIG (reference sequence). Trimming took 4 bases from V and 1 from J, leaving 10 bases between them. Generated by immunoSEQ multiplex PCR, the TCRdb table keeps only in-frame clones and is missing some. The sample lists about 57,000 clones; roughly 87% were seen once. The source material was peripheral blood, sampled on day 0 of AZD1222 vaccination. The TCR was taken from an adult in good health. The V call is TRBV30, the J call TRBJ1-1; D unclear. The CDR3 reads CAWTAFGNTEAFF. CDR3 sequence (DNA): TGTGCCTGGACAGCCTTCGGGAACACTGAAGCTTTCTTT.